These 18 T cell receptor beta chains were sequenced from one sample in a study of control samples from healthy donors and cancer patients. The method was immunoSEQ multiplex PCR; TCRdb's version includes in-frame clones alone and lacks a portion of them. Here the sample spans some 160,000 clones, roughly 94% being singletons. Material for sequencing was blood. Source of these receptors: a woman between 35 and 50 years old in good health.

The rearrangement joins TRBV5-1 to TRBJ2-7; a possible D gene is TRBD2 (7 bases). The CDR3 consists of 13 residues. V shed 6 bases and J shed 6 bases, with 16 bases lying between them. The germline V gene has CDR1 SGHRS and CDR2 YFSETQ. The CDR3 protein is CASNLRGGPEQYF. The CDR3 bases are TGCGCCAGCAACCTTAGGGGGGGGCCCGAGCAGTACTTC.

The chain couples TRBV11-2 to TRBJ2-7; TRBD2 agrees at 7 bases. Germline V CDR1 and CDR2: SGHAT, FQNNGV. The V gene end was trimmed by 2 bases and the J gene end by 3 bases; junction bases not matched to a gene: 16. The CDR3 is made up of 18 amino acids. The CDR3 is CASSLNRQRGKVVYEQYF. The CDR3 nucleotides are TGTGCCAGCAGCTTAAATCGACAGCGGGGTAAGGTAGTCTACGAGCAGTACTTC.

The V gene is TRBV2, the J gene TRBJ1-2; D uncertain. The CDR3 extends over 12 amino acids. Germline loops: CDR1 SNHLY, CDR2 FYNNEI. Trimming left V 7 bases short and J 4 bases short, with 10 bases between. Written as DNA, the CDR3 is TGTGCCAGCAATGTGAGACTCTATGGCTACACCTTC. It is translated as CASNVRLYGYTF.

This chain links TRBV19 with TRBJ2-3, with 8 bases lining up with TRBD1. From germline, CDR1 is LNHDA and CDR2 SQIVND (reference sequence). V lost 7 bases and J lost 1; bases outside the gene matches: 7. The CDR3 sequence is 15 residues long. The CDR3 loop reads CASTPTGEGTDTQYF. The CDR3 region has the DNA TGTGCCAGTACCCCGACAGGGGAAGGCACAGATACGCAGTATTTT.

The rearrangement uses TRBV7-2 and TRBJ2-2; unclear D gene. The CDR3 has 14 amino acids. The germline CDR1 and CDR2 sequences are SGHTA and FQGNSA. The V end was cut by 0 bases, the J end by 6 bases, with 8 bases between. The chain's CDR3 is CASSLAKRAGELFF. CDR3 in DNA: TGTGCCAGCAGCTTAGCGAAAAGGGCCGGGGAGCTGTTTTTT. The whole variable domain, remainder taken from reference TRBV7-2 and TRBJ2-2, is GAGVSQSPSNKVTEKGKDVELRCDPISGHTALYWYRQSLGQGLEFLIYFQGNSAPDKSGLPSDRFSAERTGGSVSTLTIQRTQQEDSAVYLCASSLAKRAGELFFGEGSRLTVL.

The J gene is TRBJ1-2, the V gene TRBV27, with 8 bases that match TRBD1. The trim removed 6 bases at V and 4 bases at J, leaving 7 bases unmatched. The CDR3 consists of 14 residues. Germline CDR1 reads MNHEY; CDR2 reads SMNVEV (reference sequence). CDR3 loop: CASSRTGPGYGYTF. The CDR3 DNA sequence: TGTGCCAGCAGCCGGACAGGGCCCGGCTATGGCTACACCTTC.

The count of this clone is one. This chain uses TRBV7-2 with TRBJ1-5; D not certain. The CDR3 sequence is 15 residues long. Trimming left V 7 bases short and J 2 bases short, with 15 bases between. The germline CDR1 and CDR2 sequences are SGHTA and FQGNSA. The CDR3 DNA reads as TGTGCCAGCAAGAGCGAGGGAGGGCGCAATCAGCCCCAGCATTTT. Protein sequence: CASKSEGGRNQPQHF.

The rearrangement links TRBV4-1 to TRBJ2-7; D uncertain. Germline V gene data show CDR1 as MGHRA and CDR2 as YSYEKL. Trimming pared 0 bases from V and 0 bases from J, leaving 12 bases between. This CDR3 is built from 16 residues. The chain's CDR3 is CASSQDPAASSYEQYF. CDR3 bases: TGCGCCAGCAGCCAAGATCCGGCAGCGAGCTCCTACGAGCAGTACTTC.

The V and J genes are TRBV5-6 and TRBJ1-2, with D uncertain. There are 13 residues in the CDR3. Germline lookup yields CDR1 SGHDT and CDR2 YYEEEE. The ends were cut back, 3 bases at V and 4 bases at J, with 10 bases in the middle. The chain's CDR3 is CASSSDGLYGYTF. The CDR3 DNA is TGTGCCAGCAGCTCTGACGGCCTCTATGGCTACACCTTC.

The chain combines TRBV6-2 or TRBV6-3 with TRBJ1-3; D is perhaps TRBD1 (5 bases). The CDR3 sequence is 16 residues long. Germline CDR1 MNHEY, CDR2 SVGEGT. Between the trimmed V and J ends, which lost 6 bases and 0 bases, there was a span of 15 bases. The CDR3 nucleotides are TGTGCCAGCAGCCGATGGGACGGCTTCTCTGGAAACACCATATATTTT. The encoded protein is CASSRWDGFSGNTIYF.

The CDR3 bases are TGTGCCAGCAGTGAAGTTTCCACTGAAGCTTTCTTT. It is translated as CASSEVSTEAFF. The chain joins TRBV6-1 to TRBJ1-1, with no clear D. Germline lookup yields CDR1 MNHNS and CDR2 SASEGT. The CDR3 spans 12 residues. Trimming shortened V by 1 base and J by 4 bases, and 4 bases separated the two germline ends.

The chain uses TRBV6-6 and TRBJ2-7, with unresolved D. The V and J ends lost 4 bases and 0 bases respectively, with 13 bases between them. This CDR3 comprises 15 residues. From germline, CDR1 is MNHNY and CDR2 SVGAGI (reference sequence). The CDR3 spells CASSFTAPSSYEQYF. The CDR3 bases are TGTGCCAGCAGTTTTACCGCCCCTAGCTCCTACGAGCAGTACTTC.

V usage is TRBV5-1 and J usage is TRBJ1-1, with 7 nucleotides matching TRBD1. The CDR3 length is 16 residues. The trim removed 0 bases at V and 0 bases at J, leaving 5 bases unmatched. Germline CDR1 reads SGHRS; CDR2 reads YFSETQ. DNA for the CDR3: TGCGCCAGCAGCTTGGGCCCGACAGGGTTGAACACTGAAGCTTTCTTT. Protein sequence: CASSLGPTGLNTEAFF.

This clone was observed a single time. The chain links TRBV7-6 to TRBJ2-1, with TRBD2 identical over 11 bases. CDR1 and CDR2 (germline): SGHVS, FNYEAQ. V was pared by 5 bases and J by 0 bases, with 9 bases of the junction left unmatched. CDR3 length: 18 residues. Here the CDR3 DNA reads TGTGCCAGCAGCCTGGGTAGCGGGAGGGTAAGCTCCTACAATGAGCAGTTCTTC. Its protein product is CASSLGSGRVSSYNEQFF. Full variable domain (remainder filled in from reference TRBV7-6 and TRBJ2-1): GAGVSQSPRYKVTKRGQDVALRCDPISGHVSLYWYRQALGQGPEFLTYFNYEAQQDKSGLPNDRFSAERPEGSISTLTIQRTEQRDSAMYRCASSLGSGRVSSYNEQFFGPGTRLTVL.

CDR3 in amino acids: CASSLDRLEQYF. Written as DNA, the CDR3 is TGTGCCAGCAGTCTTGACAGGCTCGAGCAGTACTTC. V is TRBV6-2 or TRBV6-3 and J is TRBJ2-7; maybe TRBD1 (6 bases). Trimming stripped 5 bases from V and 6 bases from J, with 11 bases between. The germline CDR1 and CDR2 sequences are MNHEY and SVGEGT. This CDR3 comprises 12 residues.

The chain carries TRBV6-5 and TRBJ1-6, with 7 positions matching TRBD1. V shed 4 bases, J shed 7 bases, and the junction held 4 bases outside the gene matches. This CDR3 region has 14 residues. In germline, CDR1 is MNHEY, CDR2 SVGAGI. The CDR3, as DNA: TGTGCCAGCAGTTTCGACAGGGTCAATTCACCCCTCCACTTT. This encodes CASSFDRVNSPLHF.

V is TRBV3-1 (or the pseudogene TRBV3-2) and J is TRBJ2-1, with D unresolved. Germline lookup yields CDR1 LGHDT and CDR2 YNNKEL (reference sequence). The CDR3 is made up of 14 amino acids. The ends were cut back, 0 bases at V and 4 bases at J, with 7 bases in the middle. CDR3 DNA sequence: TGTGCCAGCAGCCAAGACCACGGATACAATGAGCAGTTCTTC. This translates into CASSQDHGYNEQFF.

The chain has TRBV19 and TRBJ2-2; D possibly corresponds to TRBD2 (6 bases). The germline V gene encodes CDR1 LNHDA and CDR2 SQIVND (reference sequence). The ends were cut back, 8 bases at V and 5 bases at J, with 15 bases in the middle. This CDR3 comprises 14 residues. The CDR3 nucleotides read TGTGCCAGTGGGGAGGCGCCAAGGACCGGGGAGCTGTTTTTT. Translated: CASGEAPRTGELFF.